This T cell receptor beta chain emerged from a study of shared clonotypes between healthy human individuals. Findings and limits, study-wide: Large depth notwithstanding, sorted-subset sequencing proved incomplete by rarefaction. A few donors showed sharing of 4.5% to 6% of naive CD4 clonotypes. Estimated richness was generally greater in naive than memory subsets.

This clone showed up just once. Its specificity is unknown. Per sorted-subset replicate PCR, input was around 220 ng DNA, representing around 29,000 T cell genomes. Data came from immunoSEQ multiplex PCR; TCRdb stores just in-frame clones and leaves some out. The sample lists 1.5 million to 2.5 million clones, about 95% occurring once. The CDR3 is 15 amino acids. V was pared by 1 base and J by 3 bases, with 4 bases of the junction left unmatched. Germline values: CDR1 SGHDT, CDR2 YYEEEE. The naive CD8 subset, CD45RO-negative cells positively selected for CCR7, excluded terminally differentiated effector memory CD45RA+ cells.

Sequenced input: naive CD8+ T cells sorted from blood. V usage is TRBV5-6 and J usage is TRBJ2-7; 10 positions agree with TRBD1. This TCR was sampled from a young man in good health. DNA for the CDR3: TGTGCCAGCAGCTTGATGGGACAGGGGTACTACGAGCAGTACTTC. Protein sequence: CASSLMGQGYYEQYF.